This T cell receptor beta chain is drawn from a study of shared clonotypes between healthy human individuals (dated by TCRdb to 2019 to 2021). For context, the study as a whole: The cohort included a few men and a couple of women between 18 and 49 years of age. Between about 0.8 and 8.9 billion PBMCs per donor were obtained by leukapheresis. The study deeply sequenced blood TCR repertoires of five healthy adults to estimate repertoire size and the extent of clonotype sharing between individuals. Different laboratories and diverse techniques were used to prepare libraries and sequence TCR repertoires, to increase sequencing depth and limit assay-specific biases. For each donor, three plates each were used for CD4 naive and CD4 memory, two plates were used for CD8 naive, and one plate was used for CD8 memory. Points the paper makes about the study in general: The small number of donors limited the genetic and exposure-history diversity represented. Based on pairwise subsampling, the degree of clonotype sharing among donors was expected to be affected by sequencing depth. Compared with non-shared clonotypes, the clonotypes found in all four sorted-subset donors had higher generation probabilities. Sampling was restricted to blood, and TCR repertoires in tissues likely differ from the TCR repertoires found in blood. Across four donors, approximately 4.9% of naive CD4, approximately 3.6% of naive CD8, 2.3% of memory CD4, and approximately 0.4% of memory CD8 clonotypes were shared. Naive subsets generally had larger estimated clonotype richness than memory subsets. Even with the large sequencing depth, rarefaction of the sorted-subset datasets indicated that sequencing was incomplete.

The donors were healthy, HIV-negative adults who had no recently reported acute infections or vaccinations. Every donor was a Caucasian adult living in Nashville, Tennessee, USA. Magnetic negative selection was used to enrich CD4+ T cells, after which naive cells were positively selected on CD45RA and the negative fraction became the memory subset. After blood collection by leukapheresis, PBMCs were isolated using Ficoll-Histopaque density gradient centrifugation and then cryopreserved in the vapor phase of liquid nitrogen. Analytical flow cytometry was used to check the purity and quantity of each magnetically sorted T cell population. Genomic DNA was isolated from every sorted fraction and measured by UV absorbance on a Nanodrop 2000c. A word on this clone: This receptor's antigen is unknown. The record has no base qualities; no much larger clone is one base away.

Using the deep immunoSEQ assay, TCR CDR3 regions were amplified from genomic DNA by multiplex PCR. Genomic DNA extracted from each cell subset was distributed evenly over all wells of several immunoSEQ 96-well plates, and each plate served as one replicate. For sorted subsets, 200 to 250 ng genomic DNA, equal to some 30,000 T cell genomes, was loaded into each replicate PCR. Purified libraries were measured with a Qubit 3.0 fluorometer, size-checked on a Bioanalyzer 2100, and measured again with the KAPA Library Quantification kit. A separate single-read 150-cycle Illumina NextSeq 550 flow cell was used to sequence each immunoSEQ 96-well plate. The authors' pipeline ran thus. The immunoSEQ output contained only junctional sequences without quality scores, so filtering could not match that applied to full-length reads. To assign V/J genes and CDR3, sequences were annotated using PyIR, a Python wrapper for IgBLAST v1.9, with IMGT germline references. Reads were filtered out if the reads had weak V/J assignments (E-value above 1e-6), no CDR3, stop codons, out-of-frame junctions, or ambiguous translated residues. V3J clonotypes were defined as sequences sharing the same inferred V gene, J gene, and CDR3 amino acid sequence. To compute the percentage overlap between repertoires, the number of shared unique clonotypes was divided by the size of the smaller repertoire. RTK rarefaction, the Chao1 estimator, and Recon v2.1 estimates of unobserved clonotypes were used to assess repertoire richness. OLGA was used to compute generation probabilities for all TCRbeta clonotypes that the gDNA method yielded from several donors. TCRdb took this table from immuneACCESS and kept in-frame rearrangements with V and J called. Such tables lack part of the clones; where checked against another copy, unresolved V genes explain under half of the gap, and the rest is unexplained. That table gives V, J and clone size, and the DNA gave D and trimming. Counted in this sample were 2 million to 3 million clones; 80% to 95% of them appeared once. The leading ten clones occupy 0.36% of the sample.

The CDR3 measures 15 amino acids from cysteine to phenylalanine. The DNA shown is the 45-base CDR3, in frame from base 1. Trimming leaves V shorter by 4 bases and J shorter by 3 bases, with the junction holding 9 bases beyond the gene matches. Looking up the germline V gene yields CDR1 SGDLS and CDR2 YYNGEE. The source of this sequence is a man in his late teens or twenties in good health. Some clones in this sample may be carry-over from other donors' samples. The chain is made from TRBV9 and TRBJ1-2; 7 of the junction bases match TRBD1. The specimen was naive CD4+ T cells from PBMCs. The sample's cell subset or site label, decoded: CD45RA+ positively selected. The DNA sequence is TGTGCCAGCAGCCCGACGACAGGGTTCGACTATGGCTACACCTTC. Its protein reads: CASSPTTGFDYGYTF. Beyond the CDR3, the reference TRBV9 and TRBJ1-2 genes provide the residues; the full variable domain reads: DSGVTQTPKHLITATGQRVTLRCSPRSGDLSVYWYQQSLDQGLQFLIQYYNGEERAKGNILERFSAQQFPDLHSELNLSSLELGDSALYFCASSPTTGFDYGYTFGSGTRLTVV.